This T cell receptor beta chain came from a study of blood T cell repertoires in COVID-19. Study at large: From the United States, Italy and Spain came samples of acute and convalescent COVID-19. In each case, the material was cDNA or gDNA derived from T cells, B-cell-depleted T cells, or PBMCs.

In the study's own analysis: Amplification of reference gene primers was used by the study to estimate nucleated cell counts. Sequencing used immunoSEQ multiplex PCR; TCRdb keeps in-frame clones, though not all of them. D and trimming were read from the DNA, whereas the V and J calls and clone size are those reported in that table. Of over 150,000 clones listed, approximately 85% are singletons. Seattle's cohort entered during active infection and was followed longitudinally. CDR3 length: 14 residues. Between the trimmed V and J ends, which lost 1 base and 8 bases, there was a span of 14 bases. The germline CDR1 and CDR2 sequences are LNHNV and YYDKDF (reference sequence).

What was sequenced was peripheral blood. The receptor comes from a woman in her sixties with COVID-19, enrolled during active disease. The rearrangement links TRBV15 to TRBJ1-1, with D tentatively TRBD1 (5 bases). The CDR3 protein is CATSRAGAREEAFF. CDR3 sequence (DNA): TGTGCCACCAGCAGAGCTGGGGCACGGGAGGAAGCTTTCTTT.